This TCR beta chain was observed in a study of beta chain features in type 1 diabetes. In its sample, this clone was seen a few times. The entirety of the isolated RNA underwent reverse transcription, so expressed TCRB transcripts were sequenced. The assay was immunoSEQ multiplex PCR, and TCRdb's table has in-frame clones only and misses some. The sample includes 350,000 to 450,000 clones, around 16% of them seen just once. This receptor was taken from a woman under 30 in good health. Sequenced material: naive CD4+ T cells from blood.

The CDR3 loop is CASSLVRDSGANVLTF. DNA of the CDR3: TGCGCCAGCAGCTTGGTACGGGACTCTGGGGCCAACGTCCTGACTTTC. The J gene is TRBJ2-6, the V gene TRBV5-1, with D possibly matching TRBD2 (5 bases). Germline CDR1 and CDR2: SGHRS and YFSETQ. There are 16 residues in the CDR3. V dropped 0 bases and J dropped 0 bases, with 7 bases sitting between them.